This TCR beta chain was sequenced for a study of blood T cell repertoires in COVID-19. Looked up from germline, CDR1 is SGHTA and CDR2 is FQGNSA. The CDR3 has 16 residues. Trimming cost V 1 base and J 1 base; bases outside gene matches: 7. Some clones are missing from TCRdb's copy, which holds only in-frame ones; the method was immunoSEQ multiplex PCR. The profile shows roughly 260,000 clones, around 90% of them singletons. It was during active infection that Seattle patients were enrolled and then longitudinally followed. This clonotype was sampled from a person aged 18-29 years with COVID-19, enrolled during active disease. Sequenced: peripheral blood. The V call is TRBV7-2, the J call TRBJ2-7; TRBD2 aligns across 7 bases. CDR3 nucleotides: TGTGCCAGCAGCTTAGAGGCTGTGGGACTATCCTACGAGCAGTACTTC. Amino acids: CASSLEAVGLSYEQYF.